This T cell receptor (beta chain) stems from a study of blood T cell repertoires in COVID-19. Study background: Sites across the United States, Italy and Spain contributed samples from acute and convalescent COVID-19. From T cells, B-cell-depleted T cells, or PBMCs came the material, which was cDNA or gDNA.

In the source study's methods: By means of reference gene primer amplification, nucleated cell counts were estimated. The repertoire was sequenced with immunoSEQ multiplex PCR; TCRdb's copy has only in-frame clones and lacks some. V and J calls and clone size are as listed in that table; D and trimming were resolved from the DNA. The sample lists approximately 100,000 clones, roughly 80% occurring once. Trimming removed 3 bases from V and 5 bases from J; junction bases left unmatched: 13. The germline V gene encodes CDR1 MGHRA and CDR2 YSYEKL. This CDR3 contains 17 residues. This sequence joins TRBV4-1 and TRBJ2-3; 8 positions match TRBD1. This sequence was found in a man aged 55 to 70 with acute or convalescent COVID-19. The sequencing input was peripheral blood. The CDR3 DNA reads as TGCGCCAGCAGCCATCCGACACCAGGGGGCTCTGGAGATACGCAGTATTTT. Protein: CASSHPTPGGSGDTQYF.